This TCR beta chain emerged from a study of cytomegalovirus exposure and HLA in healthy donors. Concerning this clone itself: Its antigen remains unknown.

The PCR ran on 60 Vbeta and 13 Jbeta primers. Sequencing used immunoSEQ multiplex PCR; TCRdb keeps in-frame clones, though not all of them. The data contain roughly 130,000 clones, approximately 80% of them singletons. Study findings and constraints: Among the sequence variants, a highly shared cluster was likely an artifact of sequencing. Some V segments, including TRBV6-2 and TRBV6-3, were excluded as indistinguishable. Cytomegalovirus association was listed for about 170 TCR beta chains.

This CDR3 has 15 amino acids. With 0 bases clipped from V and 5 bases from J, the junction kept 4 bases outside the gene matches. CDR1 MGHRA and CDR2 YSYEKL come from the germline V gene. V gene TRBV4-1 combines with J gene TRBJ1-1, with 9 positions matching TRBD1. The sequenced material came from PBMCs. The source of this sequence is a man aged 50 to 59 in good health and CMV-seronegative. The DNA of the CDR3 is TGCGCCAGCAGCCAAGAGACAGGGGGTTGGACTGAAGCTTTCTTT. This encodes CASSQETGGWTEAFF.